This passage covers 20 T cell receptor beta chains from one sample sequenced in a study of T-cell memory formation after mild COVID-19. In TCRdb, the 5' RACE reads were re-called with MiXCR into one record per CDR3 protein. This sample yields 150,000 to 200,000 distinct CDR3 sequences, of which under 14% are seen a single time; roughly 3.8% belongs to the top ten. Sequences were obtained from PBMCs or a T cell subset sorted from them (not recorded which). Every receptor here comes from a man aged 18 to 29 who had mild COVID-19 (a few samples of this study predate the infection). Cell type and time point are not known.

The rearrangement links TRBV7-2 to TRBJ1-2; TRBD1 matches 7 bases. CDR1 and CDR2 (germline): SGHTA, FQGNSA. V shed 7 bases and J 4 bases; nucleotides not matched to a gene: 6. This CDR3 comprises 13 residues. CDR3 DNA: TGTGCCAGCACCCCGACAGGGTTCTATGGCTACACCTTC. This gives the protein CASTPTGFYGYTF. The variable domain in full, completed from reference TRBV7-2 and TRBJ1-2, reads GAGVSQSPSNKVTEKGKDVELRCDPISGHTALYWYRQSLGQGLEFLIYFQGNSAPDKSGLPSDRFSAERTGGSVSTLTIQRTQQEDSAVYLCASTPTGFYGYTFGSGTRLTVV.

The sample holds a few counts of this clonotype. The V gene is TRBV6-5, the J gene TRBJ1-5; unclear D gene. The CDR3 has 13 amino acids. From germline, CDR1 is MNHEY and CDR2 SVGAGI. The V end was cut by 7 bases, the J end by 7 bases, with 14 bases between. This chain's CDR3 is CASTPKFGQPQHF. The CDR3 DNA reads TGTGCCAGCACACCTAAGTTCGGCCAGCCCCAGCATTTT.

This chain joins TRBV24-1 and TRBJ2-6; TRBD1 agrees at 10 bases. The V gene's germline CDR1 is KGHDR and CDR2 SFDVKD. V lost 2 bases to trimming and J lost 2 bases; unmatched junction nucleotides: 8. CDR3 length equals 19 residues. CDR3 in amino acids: CATSDYPGQGNAGANVLTF. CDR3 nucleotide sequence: TGTGCCACCAGTGATTATCCGGGACAGGGGAACGCTGGGGCCAACGTCCTGACTTTC.

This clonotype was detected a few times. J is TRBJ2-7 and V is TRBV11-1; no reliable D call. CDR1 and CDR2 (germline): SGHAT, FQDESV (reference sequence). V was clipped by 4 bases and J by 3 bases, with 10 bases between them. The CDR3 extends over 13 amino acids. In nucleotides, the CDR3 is TGTGCCAGCAGCTGGACGGAAGACTACGAGCAGTACGTC. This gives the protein CASSWTEDYEQYV.

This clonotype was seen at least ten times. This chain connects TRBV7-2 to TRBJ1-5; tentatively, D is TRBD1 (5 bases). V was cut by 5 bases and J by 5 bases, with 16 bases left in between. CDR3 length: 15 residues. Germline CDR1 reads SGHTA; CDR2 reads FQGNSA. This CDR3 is CASSPHGGRDQPQHF. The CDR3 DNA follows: TGTGCCAGCAGCCCCCACGGGGGTCGAGATCAGCCCCAGCATTTT.

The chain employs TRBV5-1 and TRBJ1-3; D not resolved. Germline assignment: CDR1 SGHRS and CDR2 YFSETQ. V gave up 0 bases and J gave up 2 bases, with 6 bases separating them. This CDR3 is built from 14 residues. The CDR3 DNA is TGCGCCAGCAGCTTGGCCGCGGCTGGAAACACCATATATTTT. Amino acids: CASSLAAAGNTIYF.

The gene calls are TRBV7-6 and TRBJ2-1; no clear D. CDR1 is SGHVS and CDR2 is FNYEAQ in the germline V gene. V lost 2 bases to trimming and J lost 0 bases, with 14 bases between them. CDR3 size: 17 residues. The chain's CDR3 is CASSLTGYLSSYNEQFF. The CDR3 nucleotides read TGTGCCAGCAGCTTAACGGGCTACCTGAGCTCCTACAATGAGCAGTTCTTC.

Here the CDR3 reads CASSLAVNPQYF. CDR3 in DNA: TGTGCCAGCAGCTTAGCTGTCAACCCGCAGTACTTC. The gene calls are TRBV7-2 and TRBJ2-4; D not resolved. CDR3 length equals 12 residues. Per the germline V gene, CDR1 is SGHTA and CDR2 is FQGNSA. The ends were cut back, 0 bases at V and 13 bases at J, with 10 bases in the middle. The full variable domain, in which reference TRBV7-2 and TRBJ2-4 provide the parts outside the CDR3, is GAGVSQSPSNKVTEKGKDVELRCDPISGHTALYWYRQSLGQGLEFLIYFQGNSAPDKSGLPSDRFSAERTGGSVSTLTIQRTQQEDSAVYLCASSLAVNPQYFGAGTRLSVL.

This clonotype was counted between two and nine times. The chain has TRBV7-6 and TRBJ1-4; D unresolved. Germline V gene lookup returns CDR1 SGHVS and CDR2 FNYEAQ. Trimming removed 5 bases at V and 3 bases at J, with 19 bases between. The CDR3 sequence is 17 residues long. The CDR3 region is CASSPRLGPSANEKLFF. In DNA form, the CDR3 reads TGTGCCAGCAGCCCGAGATTGGGCCCTAGCGCTAATGAAAAACTGTTTTTT. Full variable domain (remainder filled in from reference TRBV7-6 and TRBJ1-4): GAGVSQSPRYKVTKRGQDVALRCDPISGHVSLYWYRQALGQGPEFLTYFNYEAQQDKSGLPNDRFSAERPEGSISTLTIQRTEQRDSAMYRCASSPRLGPSANEKLFFGSGTQLSVL.

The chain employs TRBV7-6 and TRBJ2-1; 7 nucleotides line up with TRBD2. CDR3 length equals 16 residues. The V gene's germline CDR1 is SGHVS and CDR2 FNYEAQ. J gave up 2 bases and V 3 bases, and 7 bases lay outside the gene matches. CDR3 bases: TGTGCCAGCAGCTTTTACGGGGGGTCAACCTACAATGAGCAGTTCTTC. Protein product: CASSFYGGSTYNEQFF.

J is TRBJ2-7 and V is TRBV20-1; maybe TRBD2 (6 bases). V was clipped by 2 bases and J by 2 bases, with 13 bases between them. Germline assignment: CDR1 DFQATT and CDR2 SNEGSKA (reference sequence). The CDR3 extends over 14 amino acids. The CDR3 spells CSARSARGTYEQYF. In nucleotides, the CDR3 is TGCAGTGCTAGATCCGCCCGGGGGACCTACGAGCAGTACTTC.

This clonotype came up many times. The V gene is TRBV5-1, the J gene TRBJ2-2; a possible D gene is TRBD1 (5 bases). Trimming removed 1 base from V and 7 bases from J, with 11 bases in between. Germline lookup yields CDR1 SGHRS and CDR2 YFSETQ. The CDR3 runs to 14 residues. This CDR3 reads CASSLREQDGELFF. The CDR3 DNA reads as TGCGCCAGCAGCTTGAGGGAACAGGACGGGGAGCTGTTTTTT.

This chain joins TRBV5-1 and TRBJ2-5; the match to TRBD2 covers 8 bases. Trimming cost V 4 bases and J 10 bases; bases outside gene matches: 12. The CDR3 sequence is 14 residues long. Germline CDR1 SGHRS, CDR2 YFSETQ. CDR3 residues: CASSGGDRREDQYF. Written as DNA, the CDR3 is TGCGCCAGCAGCGGCGGGGACCGGCGGGAGGACCAGTACTTC.

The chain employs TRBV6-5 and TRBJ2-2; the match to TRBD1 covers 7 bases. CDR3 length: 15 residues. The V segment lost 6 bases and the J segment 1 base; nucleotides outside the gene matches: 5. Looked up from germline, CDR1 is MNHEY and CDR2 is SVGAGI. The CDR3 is CASSRGQVNTGELFF. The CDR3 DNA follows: TGTGCCAGCAGCCGCGGACAGGTGAACACCGGGGAGCTGTTTTTT.

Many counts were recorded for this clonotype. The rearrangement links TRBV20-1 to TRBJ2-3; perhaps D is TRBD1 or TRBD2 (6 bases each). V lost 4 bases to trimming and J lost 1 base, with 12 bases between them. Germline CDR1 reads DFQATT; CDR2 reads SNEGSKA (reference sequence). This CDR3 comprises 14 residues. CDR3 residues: CSAIRGVGTDTQYF. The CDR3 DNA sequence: TGCAGTGCTATAAGGGGGGTGGGCACAGATACGCAGTATTTT.

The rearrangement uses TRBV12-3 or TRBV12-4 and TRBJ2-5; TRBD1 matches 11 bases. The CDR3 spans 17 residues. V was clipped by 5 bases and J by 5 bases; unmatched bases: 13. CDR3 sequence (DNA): TGTGCCAGCAGTGCCCTACCGGGACAGGGGGAGGGGGAGACCCAGTACTTC. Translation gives CASSALPGQGEGETQYF.

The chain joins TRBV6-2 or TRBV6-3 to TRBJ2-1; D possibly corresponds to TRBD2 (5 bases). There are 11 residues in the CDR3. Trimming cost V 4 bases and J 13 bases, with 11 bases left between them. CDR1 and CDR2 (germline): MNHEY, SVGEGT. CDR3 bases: TGTGCCAGCAGTTGGGCTAGCACCCAGTTCTTC. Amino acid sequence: CASSWASTQFF.

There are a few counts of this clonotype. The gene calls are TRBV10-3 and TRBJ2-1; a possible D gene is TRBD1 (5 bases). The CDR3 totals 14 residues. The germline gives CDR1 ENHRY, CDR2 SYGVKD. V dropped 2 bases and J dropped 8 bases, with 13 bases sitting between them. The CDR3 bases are TGTGCCATCAGTGAGGGGGCTGCCGTCGATGAGCAGTTCTTC. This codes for CAISEGAAVDEQFF.

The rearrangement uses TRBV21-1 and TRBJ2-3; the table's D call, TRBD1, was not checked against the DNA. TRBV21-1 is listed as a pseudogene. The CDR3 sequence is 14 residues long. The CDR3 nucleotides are TGTGCCAGCAGGAGACAGGGGCGGGCAGATACGCAGTATTTT. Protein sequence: CASRRQGRADTQYF.

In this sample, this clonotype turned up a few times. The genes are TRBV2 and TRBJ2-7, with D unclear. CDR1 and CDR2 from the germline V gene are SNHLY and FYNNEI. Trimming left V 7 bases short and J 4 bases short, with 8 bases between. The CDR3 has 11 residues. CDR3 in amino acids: CASTEKYEQYV. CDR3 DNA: TGTGCCAGCACCGAAAAGTACGAGCAGTACGTC.